A selection of T cell receptor beta chains follows, all from one sample in a study of T cell responses to AZD1222 COVID-19 vaccine. Only in-frame clones appear in the TCRdb table, and some are missing; sequencing was by immunoSEQ multiplex PCR. Here the sample spans 85,000 to 100,000 clones, roughly 80% being singletons. The sample was peripheral blood, taken on day 0 of AZD1222 vaccination. Every receptor here comes from an adult in good health. Each CDR3 is given with its conserved first and last residue. A D gene is named only where the DNA matches it firmly. Only some rows state a clone size, as once, few, many or a class for expanded clones.

cdr3_aa: CASSFTGTNTEAFF
cdr3_nt: TGTGCCAGCAGCTTTACGGGAACGAACACTGAAGCTTTCTTT
clone_size: .
j_call: TRBJ1-1
v_call: TRBV5-5
d_call: .

cdr3_aa: CASSPPLTREGAKNIQYF
cdr3_nt: TGTGCCAGCTCACCACCCCTAACGAGGGAGGGAGCCAAAAACATTCAGTACTTC
clone_size: .
j_call: TRBJ2-4
v_call: TRBV18
d_call: TRBD2

cdr3_aa: CASSSLGRNYGYTF
cdr3_nt: TGTGCCAGCAGCTCCCTGGGGCGAAACTATGGCTACACCTTC
clone_size: .
j_call: TRBJ1-2
v_call: TRBV7-2
d_call: .

cdr3_aa: CATGLAVGGELFF
cdr3_nt: TGTGCCACGGGACTAGCGGTCGGTGGGGAGCTGTTTTTT
clone_size: .
j_call: TRBJ2-2
v_call: TRBV10-3
d_call: TRBD2

cdr3_aa: CASSQGGRGSSTDTQYF
cdr3_nt: TGTGCCAGCAGCCAGGGGGGGAGGGGGTCCAGCACAGATACGCAGTATTTT
clone_size: .
j_call: TRBJ2-3
v_call: TRBV5-4
d_call: .

cdr3_aa: CASSAPSGEGNEQFF
cdr3_nt: TGTGCCAGCAGCGCCCCTAGCGGGGAGGGGAATGAGCAGTTCTTC
clone_size: .
j_call: TRBJ2-1
v_call: TRBV6-5
d_call: TRBD2

cdr3_aa: CASSEWGLLSNEKLFF
cdr3_nt: TGTGCCAGCAGTGAATGGGGGCTTCTGTCTAATGAAAAACTGTTTTTT
clone_size: .
j_call: TRBJ1-4
v_call: TRBV6-1
d_call: .

cdr3_aa: CASSLWVGGSYNSPLHF
cdr3_nt: TGCGCCAGCAGTCTCTGGGTGGGGGGGTCCTATAATTCACCCCTCCACTTT
clone_size: .
j_call: TRBJ1-6
v_call: TRBV23-1
d_call: .

cdr3_aa: CASSEAGGPGGNQPQHF
cdr3_nt: TGTGCCAGCAGTGAAGCCGGTGGGCCAGGGGGCAATCAGCCCCAGCATTTT
clone_size: .
j_call: TRBJ1-5
v_call: TRBV6-1
d_call: .

cdr3_aa: CATSFRDNEQFF
cdr3_nt: TGTGCCACCAGTTTCAGAGACAATGAGCAGTTCTTC
clone_size: .
j_call: TRBJ2-1
v_call: TRBV24-1
d_call: .

cdr3_aa: CASSATGVEWNEAFF
cdr3_nt: TGCGCCAGCAGTGCCACGGGGGTTGAGTGGAATGAAGCTTTCTTT
clone_size: .
j_call: TRBJ1-1
v_call: TRBV10-1
d_call: .

cdr3_aa: CASSLDLTRPNTQYF
cdr3_nt: TGTGCCAGCAGTTTAGACCTGACTAGGCCGAATACGCAGTATTTT
clone_size: .
j_call: TRBJ2-3
v_call: TRBV27
d_call: .

cdr3_aa: CASSPGLAIDTQYF
cdr3_nt: TGTGCCAGCAGCCCCGGACTAGCAATAGATACGCAGTATTTT
clone_size: .
j_call: TRBJ2-3
v_call: TRBV7-2
d_call: TRBD2

cdr3_aa: CASSYPGGWTEAFF
cdr3_nt: TGTGCCAGCAGTTATCCAGGGGGGTGGACTGAAGCTTTCTTT
clone_size: .
j_call: TRBJ1-1
v_call: TRBV6-6
d_call: TRBD1

cdr3_aa: CASSLMRGGKITYEQYF
cdr3_nt: TGTGCCAGCAGCTTAATGCGCGGGGGTAAAATAACCTACGAGCAGTACTTC
clone_size: .
j_call: TRBJ2-7
v_call: TRBV11-2
d_call: TRBD2

cdr3_aa: CASSRDRERKGTQYF
cdr3_nt: TGTGCCAGCAGCCGGGACAGGGAGAGGAAGGGTACGCAGTATTTT
clone_size: .
j_call: TRBJ2-3
v_call: TRBV6-5
d_call: TRBD1

cdr3_aa: CASSIGVAVNTGELFF
cdr3_nt: TGTGCCAGTAGTATTGGGGTAGCAGTTAACACCGGGGAGCTGTTTTTT
clone_size: .
j_call: TRBJ2-2
v_call: TRBV19
d_call: .

cdr3_aa: CASSPPGTSGYNEQFF
cdr3_nt: TGTGCCAGCAGCCCCCCCGGGACTAGCGGATACAATGAGCAGTTCTTC
clone_size: .
j_call: TRBJ2-1
v_call: TRBV28
d_call: TRBD2

cdr3_aa: CASSWGLDDTGELFF
cdr3_nt: TGTGCCAGCAGCTGGGGACTCGATGACACCGGGGAGCTGTTTTTT
clone_size: .
j_call: TRBJ2-2
v_call: TRBV5-6
d_call: .

cdr3_aa: CASSLGGPTNEQFF
cdr3_nt: TGTGCCAGCAGTTTGGGGGGCCCCACGAATGAGCAGTTCTTC
clone_size: once
j_call: TRBJ2-1
v_call: TRBV28
d_call: .

cdr3_aa: CASSSFSGTNYGYTF
cdr3_nt: TGTGCCAGCAGCTCCTTTTCAGGGACAAACTATGGCTACACCTTC
clone_size: .
j_call: TRBJ1-2
v_call: TRBV11-2
d_call: .

cdr3_aa: CATTRTAGNTIYF
cdr3_nt: TGTGCCACCACGCGGACAGCTGGAAACACCATATATTTT
clone_size: few
j_call: TRBJ1-3
v_call: TRBV19
d_call: .

cdr3_aa: CASREGLQNYGYTF
cdr3_nt: TGTGCCAGCAGGGAAGGGCTACAGAACTATGGCTACACCTTC
clone_size: once
j_call: TRBJ1-2
v_call: TRBV6-1
d_call: .

cdr3_aa: CASSPNTGLRYEQYF
cdr3_nt: TGTGCCAGCAGCCCCAACACGGGACTCCGGTACGAGCAGTACTTC
clone_size: .
j_call: TRBJ2-7
v_call: TRBV5-6
d_call: .